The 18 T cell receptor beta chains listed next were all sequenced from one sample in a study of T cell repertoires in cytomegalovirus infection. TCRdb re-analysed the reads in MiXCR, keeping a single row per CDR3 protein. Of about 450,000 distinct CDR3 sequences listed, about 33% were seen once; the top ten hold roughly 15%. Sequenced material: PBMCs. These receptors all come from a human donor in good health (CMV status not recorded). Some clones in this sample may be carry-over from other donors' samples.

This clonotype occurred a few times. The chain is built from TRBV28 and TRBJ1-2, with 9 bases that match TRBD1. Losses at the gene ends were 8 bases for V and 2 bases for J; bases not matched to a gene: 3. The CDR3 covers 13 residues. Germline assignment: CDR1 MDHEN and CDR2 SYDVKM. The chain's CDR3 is CASGTGYNYGYTF. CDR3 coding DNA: TGTGCCAGCGGGACAGGGTACAACTATGGCTACACCTTC.

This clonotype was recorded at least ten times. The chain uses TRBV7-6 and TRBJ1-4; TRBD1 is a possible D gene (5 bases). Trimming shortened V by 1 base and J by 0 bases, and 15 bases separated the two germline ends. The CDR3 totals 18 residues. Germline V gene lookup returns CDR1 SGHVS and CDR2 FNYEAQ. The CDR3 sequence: CASSLGERGKATNEKLFF. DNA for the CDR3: TGTGCCAGCAGCTTAGGAGAGAGGGGCAAGGCAACTAATGAAAAACTGTTTTTT.

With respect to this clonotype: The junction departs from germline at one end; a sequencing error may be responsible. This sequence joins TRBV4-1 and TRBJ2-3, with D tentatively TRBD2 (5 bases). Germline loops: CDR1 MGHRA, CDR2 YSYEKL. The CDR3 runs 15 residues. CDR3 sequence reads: CASSQEPSSTDTQCF. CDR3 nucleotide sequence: TGCGCCAGCAGCCAAGAGCCCTCTAGCACAGATACGCAGTGTTTT.

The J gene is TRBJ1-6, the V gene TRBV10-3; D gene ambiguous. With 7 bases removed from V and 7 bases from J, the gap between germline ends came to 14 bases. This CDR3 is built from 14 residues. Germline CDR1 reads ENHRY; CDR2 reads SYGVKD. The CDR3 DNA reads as TGTGCCATCATGAACGACGCACTGAATTCACCCCTCCACTTT. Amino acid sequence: CAIMNDALNSPLHF.

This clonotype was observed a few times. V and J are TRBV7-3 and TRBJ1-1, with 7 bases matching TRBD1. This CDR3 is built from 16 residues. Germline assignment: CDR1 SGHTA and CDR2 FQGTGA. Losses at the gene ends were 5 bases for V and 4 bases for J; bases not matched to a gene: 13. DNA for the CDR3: TGTGCCAGCAGCCAAACCCCGGGACAGAAGCGCACTGAAGCTTTCTTT. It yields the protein CASSQTPGQKRTEAFF.

Here the CDR3 reads CASSPPSPVVEQYF. The CDR3 DNA is TGTGCCAGCTCACCACCTTCGCCGGTCGTCGAGCAGTACTTC. This chain joins TRBV18 and TRBJ2-7; D remains unclear. CDR3 size: 14 residues. Germline CDR1 reads KGHSH; CDR2 reads LQKENI. V dropped 0 bases and J dropped 6 bases, with 12 bases sitting between them.

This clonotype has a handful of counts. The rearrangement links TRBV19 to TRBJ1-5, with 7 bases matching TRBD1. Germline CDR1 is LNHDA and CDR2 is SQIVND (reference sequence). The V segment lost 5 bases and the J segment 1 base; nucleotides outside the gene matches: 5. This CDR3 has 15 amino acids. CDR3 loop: CASSSGGVSNQPQHF. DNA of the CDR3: TGTGCCAGTAGTTCAGGGGGGGTGAGCAATCAGCCCCAGCATTTT.

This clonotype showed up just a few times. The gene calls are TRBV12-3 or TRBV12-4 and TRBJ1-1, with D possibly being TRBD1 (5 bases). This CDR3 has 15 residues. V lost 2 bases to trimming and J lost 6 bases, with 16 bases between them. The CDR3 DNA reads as TGTGCCAGCAGTTTATTTTCCCCGGGGACCTCTGAAGCTTTCTTT. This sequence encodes CASSLFSPGTSEAFF.

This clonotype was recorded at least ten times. The DNA for the CDR3 is TGTGCCAGCAGCACAGGGGTAGGGCGCAACGAGCAGTACTTC. It yields the protein CASSTGVGRNEQYF. This sequence joins TRBV7-2 and TRBJ2-7, with 7 bases lining up with TRBD1. V shed 5 bases, J shed 5 bases, and the junction held 9 bases outside the gene matches. Per germline, CDR1 SGHTA and CDR2 FQGNSA. The CDR3 spans 14 residues.

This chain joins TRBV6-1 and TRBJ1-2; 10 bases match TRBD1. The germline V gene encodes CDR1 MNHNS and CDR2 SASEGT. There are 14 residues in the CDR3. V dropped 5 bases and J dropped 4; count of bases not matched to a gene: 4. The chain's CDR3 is CASSSGQGSYGYTF. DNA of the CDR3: TGTGCCAGCAGTTCGGGACAGGGGAGCTATGGCTACACCTTC.

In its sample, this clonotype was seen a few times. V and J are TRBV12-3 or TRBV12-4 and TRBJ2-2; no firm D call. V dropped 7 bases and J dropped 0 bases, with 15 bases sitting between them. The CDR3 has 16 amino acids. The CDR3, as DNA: TGTGCCAGCAACAATGCTGGGCACACGAACACCGGGGAGCTGTTTTTT. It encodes CASNNAGHTNTGELFF.

The chain's CDR3 is CAVEGGGLVYSNQPQHF. The CDR3 DNA follows: TGTGCCGTCGAGGGGGGAGGGTTGGTGTATAGCAATCAGCCCCAGCATTTT. V and J are TRBV28 and TRBJ1-5; weak D call: TRBD1 (6 bases). Germline V CDR1 and CDR2: MDHEN, SYDVKM. The CDR3 totals 17 residues. Deletions cut 11 bases from V and 0 bases from J, with 23 bases between.

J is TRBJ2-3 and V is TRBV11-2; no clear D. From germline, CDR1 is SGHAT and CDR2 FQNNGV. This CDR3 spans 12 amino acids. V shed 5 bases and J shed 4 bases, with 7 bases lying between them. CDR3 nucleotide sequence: TGTGCCAGCAGCCGAAATGCAGATACGCAGTATTTT. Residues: CASSRNADTQYF.

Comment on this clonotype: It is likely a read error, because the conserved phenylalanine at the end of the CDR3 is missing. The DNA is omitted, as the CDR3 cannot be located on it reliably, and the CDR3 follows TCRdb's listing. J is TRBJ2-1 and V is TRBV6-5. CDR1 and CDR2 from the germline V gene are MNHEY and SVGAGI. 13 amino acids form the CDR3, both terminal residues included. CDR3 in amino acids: CASSYSGRVVPFL.

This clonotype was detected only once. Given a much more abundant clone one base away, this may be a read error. As DNA, the CDR3 is TGTGCCAGCAGCTTAGCGGGGAGATGGGGGAGGAAGGGCAATCAGCCCAAGCATTTT. Amino acid sequence: CASSLAGRWGRKGNQPKHF. The rearrangement uses TRBV7-2 and TRBJ1-5; D perhaps matches TRBD1 (5 bases). The CDR3 has 19 residues. Germline assignment: CDR1 SGHTA and CDR2 FQGNSA.

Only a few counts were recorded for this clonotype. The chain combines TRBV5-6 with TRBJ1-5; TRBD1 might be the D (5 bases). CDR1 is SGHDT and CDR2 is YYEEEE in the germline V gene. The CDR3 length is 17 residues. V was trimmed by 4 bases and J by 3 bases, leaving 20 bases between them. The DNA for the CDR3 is TGTGCCAGCAGCAACCGGCCTGCGGGGGTTTCCAATCAGCCCCAGCATTTT. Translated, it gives CASSNRPAGVSNQPQHF.

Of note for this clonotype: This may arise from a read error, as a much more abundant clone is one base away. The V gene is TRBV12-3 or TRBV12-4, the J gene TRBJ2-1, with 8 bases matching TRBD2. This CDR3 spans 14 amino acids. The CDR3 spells CGSSFGSGGAEQFF. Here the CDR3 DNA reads TGTGGCAGCAGTTTCGGTTCGGGAGGGGCTGAGCAGTTCTTC.

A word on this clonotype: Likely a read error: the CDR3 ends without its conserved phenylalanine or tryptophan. The CDR3 protein is CASSHREGSNQPQHV. CDR3 sequence (DNA): TGCGCCAGCAGCCATAGGGAGGGGAGCAATCAGCCCCAGCATGTT. The chain employs TRBV4-1 and TRBJ1-5; TRBD1 is a possible D gene (5 bases). The CDR3 has 15 amino acids. The V gene lost 3 bases and the J gene lost 1 base, with 10 bases spanning the gap. The germline V gene has CDR1 MGHRA and CDR2 YSYEKL.